The T cell receptor (beta chain) described here comes from a study of identical twins (dated by TCRdb to 2016 to 2017). Notes on the research overall: The study deep-sequenced TCR alpha and beta repertoires from monozygotic twins, unrelated adults of various ages and cord blood to test whether fetal clonotypes persist. To rule out contamination, replicate twin experiments were performed at different times with different library preparation protocols.

Libraries were built with 5' RACE. Sequenced on an Illumina HiSeq 2000. A universal primer binding site was added through template switching, and the final cDNA carried a unique molecular identifier so that TCR cDNA molecules could be counted accurately. First-strand cDNA for TCR alpha and beta chains was synthesized from specific primers in the conserved constant-segment region. To control for contamination, every cDNA library was double barcoded, receiving both a SMART-Mk sample barcode and Illumina barcodes. TruSeq adapter sequences and Illumina sample barcodes were added in two successive PCR steps. TCR alpha and beta cDNA libraries were sequenced on the Illumina HiSeq platform with custom primers. Per the source publication's procedure: MiGEC processed the raw reads to extract unique molecular identifiers, while MiXCR was used to determine the CDR3 positions. For each individual, recombination models were inferred using an EM algorithm with the repgenHMM and IGoR tools. The tcR package in R was used for shared clonotype analysis, with sharing normalized by the product of cloneset sizes. To study raw recombination free of thymic and clonal selection effects, out-of-frame nonproductive sequences were analyzed. The public reads were reanalyzed by TCRdb: fastp trimming at Q25, MiXCR alignment, in-frame beta chains only. Duplicate CDR3 protein sequences are folded into a single record with the most common DNA and genes. In this record, the V and J calls reflect TCRdb's handling and not the investigators' own analysis. This sample is represented by around 470,000 distinct CDR3 sequences; 14% of them were singletons. The ten largest clones represent around 0.57% of the sample.

This clonotype was seen at least ten times. The clone's antigen remains unknown. Base qualities are missing; no much larger clone stands one base away. Findings and caveats that apply to the study as a whole: A weaker excess of twin sharing was found in beta out-of-frame sequences because the signal-to-noise ratio was lowered by fewer shared sequences. Zero-insertion analyses could be partly confounded by invariant T cells such as MAIT and iNKT, although diverse VJ usage argued against such confounding for most clonotypes. Fewer insertions were carried by abundant cord blood beta clonotypes; a weaker similar trend was observed in young adult naive repertoires, while no such trend was observed in memory repertoires. Out-of-frame TCR alpha sharing in monozygotic twins was systematically underestimated by recombination models, whereas sharing between unrelated individuals was in agreement with the recombination models. Out-of-frame TCR alpha sequences shared between twins showed an excess of low generation-probability sequences compared with coincidental sharing between unrelated individuals. Because the same donors could not be followed over many years, conclusions were based on cross-sectional statistical analysis.

Its CDR3 holds 12 amino acids, cysteine through phenylalanine. Solely the CDR3 DNA is kept, with 36 bases framed from the first base. The germline ends are 14 bases apart after V is trimmed by 6 bases and J by 6 bases. The germline V gene gives CDR1 as SQVTM and CDR2 as ANQGSEA. Only healthy Caucasian donors were included. The twin cohort comprised three pairs of female monozygotic twins, all aged roughly 18 to 30 years. Positive isolation kits from Invitrogen were used to isolate CD4+ and CD8+ T cell populations. These data also featured in a second study, about yellow fever vaccine responses in identical twins. As that second study puts it: According to the authors, in identical twins the way T cells responded to vaccination appeared partly convergent and partly personalized. In identical twins, the study followed T cell clones that responded to the vaccine with precision.

The receptor was isolated from a woman between 18 and 30 years old in good health. The chain was built from TRBV29-1 and TRBJ1-1; the D region possibly corresponds to TRBD1 (5 bases align). Sequences were obtained from CD4+ T cells sorted from blood. The CDR3: CSVTPGGAEAFF. The nucleotides read TGCAGCGTCACCCCGGGAGGGGCTGAAGCTTTCTTT.